This T cell receptor (beta chain) is drawn from a study of blood T cell repertoires in COVID-19. As for the study in general: Collection of acute and convalescent COVID-19 samples took place in the United States, Italy and Spain.

Original data processing: The authors estimated nucleated cell counts from reference gene primer amplification. Sequencing used immunoSEQ multiplex PCR; TCRdb keeps in-frame clones, though not all of them. V and J calls plus clone size are reproduced from that table; the DNA served to infer D and trimming. The sample consists of roughly 93,000 clones, more than 65% of them appearing once. The CDR3 contains 13 residues. V was cut by 6 bases and J by 2 bases, with 10 bases left in between. CDR1 SGHDN and CDR2 FVKESK come from the germline V gene. The rearrangement links TRBV14 to TRBJ1-1, with a tentative D call TRBD1 (5 bases). Input material: peripheral blood. The TCR was taken from a woman of 80 years or more with acute or convalescent COVID-19. The CDR3 protein is CASSQGYNTEAFF. CDR3 nucleotides: TGTGCCAGCAGTCAGGGTTACAACACTGAAGCTTTCTTT.